Listed here are 3 T cell receptor beta chains from one sample, sequenced in a study of blood T cell repertoires in COVID-19. Libraries were prepared by immunoSEQ multiplex PCR; TCRdb keeps only in-frame clonotypes and omits some of them. The table lists around 160,000 clones, approximately 88% of them singletons. The sample consisted of PBMCs or T cells enriched from blood (not recorded which). These receptors all stem from a woman between 25 and 40 years old with acute COVID-19.

The chain is built from TRBV18 and TRBJ1-2, with D unresolved. The ends were cut back, 0 bases at V and 5 bases at J, with 10 bases in the middle. The CDR3 is 14 residues long. Per the germline V gene, CDR1 is KGHSH and CDR2 is LQKENI. The CDR3, as DNA: TGTGCCAGCTCACCACCGGGGTGGAGGTATGGCTACACCTTC. It codes for CASSPPGWRYGYTF.

For the CDR3, the DNA is TGCGCCAGCAGCATTACTAGTTCGTATACAGATACGCAGTATTTT. Translated: CASSITSSYTDTQYF. This chain joins TRBV5-1 and TRBJ2-3; tentative D call: TRBD2 (5 bases). CDR3 length: 15 residues. The V gene lost 4 bases and the J gene lost 3 bases, with 15 bases spanning the gap. Germline-derived CDR1 and CDR2 are SGHRS and YFSETQ. The full variable domain, rest sourced from reference TRBV5-1 and TRBJ2-3, is KAGVTQTPRYLIKTRGQQVTLSCSPISGHRSVSWYQQTPGQGLQFLFEYFSETQRNKGNFPGRFSGRQFSNSRSEMNVSTLELGDSALYLCASSITSSYTDTQYFGPGTRLTVL.

The gene calls are TRBV11-2 and TRBJ2-7; TRBD1 matches at 7 bases. This CDR3 contains 14 residues. Germline CDR1 reads SGHAT; CDR2 reads FQNNGV. V was clipped by 4 bases and J by 2 bases; unmatched bases: 5. CDR3 sequence: CASSWDRIAYEQYF. The CDR3 DNA is TGTGCCAGCAGCTGGGACAGAATAGCCTACGAGCAGTACTTC.